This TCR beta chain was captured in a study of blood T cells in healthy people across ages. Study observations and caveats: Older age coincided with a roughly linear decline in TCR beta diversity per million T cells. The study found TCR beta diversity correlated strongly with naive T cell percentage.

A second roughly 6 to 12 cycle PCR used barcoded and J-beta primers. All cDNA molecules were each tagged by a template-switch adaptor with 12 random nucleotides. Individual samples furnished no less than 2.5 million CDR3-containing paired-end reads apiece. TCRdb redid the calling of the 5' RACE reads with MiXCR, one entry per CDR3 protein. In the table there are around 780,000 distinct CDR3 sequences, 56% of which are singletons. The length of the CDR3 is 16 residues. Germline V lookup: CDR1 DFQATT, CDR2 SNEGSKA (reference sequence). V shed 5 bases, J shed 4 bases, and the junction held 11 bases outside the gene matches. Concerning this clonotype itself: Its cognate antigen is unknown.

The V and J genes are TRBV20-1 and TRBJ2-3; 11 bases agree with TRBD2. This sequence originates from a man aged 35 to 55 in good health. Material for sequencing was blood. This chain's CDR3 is CSARLTSGSSADTQYF. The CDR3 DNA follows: TGCAGTGCTCGCCTTACTAGCGGGAGTAGCGCAGATACGCAGTATTTT.